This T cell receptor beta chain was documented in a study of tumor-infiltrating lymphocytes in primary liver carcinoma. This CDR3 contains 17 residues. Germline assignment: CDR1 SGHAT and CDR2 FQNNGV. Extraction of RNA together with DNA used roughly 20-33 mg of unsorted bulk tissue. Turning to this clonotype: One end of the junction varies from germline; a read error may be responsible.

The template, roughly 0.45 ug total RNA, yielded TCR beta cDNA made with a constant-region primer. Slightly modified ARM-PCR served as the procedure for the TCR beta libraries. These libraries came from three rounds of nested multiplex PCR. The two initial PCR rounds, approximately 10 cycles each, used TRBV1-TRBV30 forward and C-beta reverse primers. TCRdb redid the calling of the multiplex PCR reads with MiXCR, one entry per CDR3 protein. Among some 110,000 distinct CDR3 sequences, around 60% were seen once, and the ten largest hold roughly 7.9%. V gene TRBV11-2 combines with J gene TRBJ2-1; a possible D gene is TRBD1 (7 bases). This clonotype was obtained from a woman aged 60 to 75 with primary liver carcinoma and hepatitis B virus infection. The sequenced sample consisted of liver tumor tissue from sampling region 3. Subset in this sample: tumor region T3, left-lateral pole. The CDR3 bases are TGTGCCAGCAGCTTAACCCATGGACGGGGGTACAGGGGTGAGCAGTCCTTC. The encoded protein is CASSLTHGRGYRGEQSF.